This entry concerns a single T cell receptor beta chain. Its target is not known. This specimen comes from a study of shared clonotypes between healthy human individuals. Overall study context: Serving as donors were two women and a few men, whose ages spanned 18 to 49.

Methods used by the authors: For the immunoSEQ data, sequences were junction-only without quality scores, so filtering differed. Generated by immunoSEQ multiplex PCR, the TCRdb table keeps only in-frame clones and is missing some. V and J calls and clone size are copied from that table; D and trimming were computed from the DNA. This table holds over a million clones, around 97% found once. Whole-study findings and limits: Estimated clonotype richness was generally higher in naive than memory subsets.

The CDR3 length is 14 residues. In germline, CDR1 is SQVTM, CDR2 ANQGSEA. Trimming removed 3 bases at V and 4 bases at J, with 16 bases between. The source is a man aged 25 to 40 in good health. Sample: naive CD4+ T cells sorted from blood. Subset reported: CD45RA+ positively selected. The chain links TRBV29-1 to TRBJ2-7, with a possible D match to TRBD2 (6 bases). The CDR3, as DNA: TGCAGCGTTGATCGAAGCGGGTTGGGGTACGAGCAGTACTTC. It specifies CSVDRSGLGYEQYF.